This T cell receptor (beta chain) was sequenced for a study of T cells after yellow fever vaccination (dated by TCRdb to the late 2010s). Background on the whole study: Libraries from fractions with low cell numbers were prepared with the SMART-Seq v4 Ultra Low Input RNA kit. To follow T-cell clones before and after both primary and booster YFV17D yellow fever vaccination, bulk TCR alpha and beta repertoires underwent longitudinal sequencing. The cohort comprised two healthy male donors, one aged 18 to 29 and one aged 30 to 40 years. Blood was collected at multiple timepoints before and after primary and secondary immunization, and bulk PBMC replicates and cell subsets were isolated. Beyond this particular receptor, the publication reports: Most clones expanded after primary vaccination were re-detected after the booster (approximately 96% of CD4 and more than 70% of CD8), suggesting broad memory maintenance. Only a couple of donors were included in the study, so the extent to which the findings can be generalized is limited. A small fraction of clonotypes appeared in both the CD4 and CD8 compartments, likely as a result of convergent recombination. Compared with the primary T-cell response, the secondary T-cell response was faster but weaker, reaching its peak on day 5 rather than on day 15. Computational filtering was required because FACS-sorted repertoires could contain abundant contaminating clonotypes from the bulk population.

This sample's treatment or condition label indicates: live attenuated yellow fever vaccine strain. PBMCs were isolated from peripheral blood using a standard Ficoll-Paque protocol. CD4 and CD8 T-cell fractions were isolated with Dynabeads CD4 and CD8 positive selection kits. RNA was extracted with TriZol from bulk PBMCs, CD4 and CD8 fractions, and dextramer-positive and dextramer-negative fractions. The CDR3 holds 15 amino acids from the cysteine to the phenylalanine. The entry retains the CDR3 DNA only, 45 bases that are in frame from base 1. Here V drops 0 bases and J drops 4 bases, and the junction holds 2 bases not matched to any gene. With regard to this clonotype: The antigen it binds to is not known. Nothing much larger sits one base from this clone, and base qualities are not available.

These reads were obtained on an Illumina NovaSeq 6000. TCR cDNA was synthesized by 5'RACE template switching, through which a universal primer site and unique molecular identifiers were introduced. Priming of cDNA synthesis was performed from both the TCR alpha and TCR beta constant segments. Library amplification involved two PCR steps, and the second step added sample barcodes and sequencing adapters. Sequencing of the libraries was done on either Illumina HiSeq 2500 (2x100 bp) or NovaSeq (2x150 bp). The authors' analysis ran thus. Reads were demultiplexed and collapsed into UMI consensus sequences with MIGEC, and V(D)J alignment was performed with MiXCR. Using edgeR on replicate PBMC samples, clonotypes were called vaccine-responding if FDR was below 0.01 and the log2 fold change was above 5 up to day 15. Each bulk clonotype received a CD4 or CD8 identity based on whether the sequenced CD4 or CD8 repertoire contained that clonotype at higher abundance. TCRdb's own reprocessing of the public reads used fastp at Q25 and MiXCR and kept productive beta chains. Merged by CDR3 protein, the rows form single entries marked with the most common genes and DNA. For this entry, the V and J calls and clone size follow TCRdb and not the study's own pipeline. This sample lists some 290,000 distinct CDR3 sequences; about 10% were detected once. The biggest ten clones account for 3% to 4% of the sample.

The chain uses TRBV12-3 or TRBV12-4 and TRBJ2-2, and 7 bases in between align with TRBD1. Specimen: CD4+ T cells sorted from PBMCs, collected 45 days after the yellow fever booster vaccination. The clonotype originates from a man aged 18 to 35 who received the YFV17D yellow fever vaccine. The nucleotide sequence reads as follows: TGTGCCAGCAGTTTAGCTGAGGGGGCCACCGGGGAGCTGTTTTTT. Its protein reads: CASSLAEGATGELFF.